One and the same sample provided the 6 T cell receptor beta chains below, sequenced in a study of blood T cell repertoires in COVID-19. The method was immunoSEQ multiplex PCR; TCRdb's version includes in-frame clones alone and lacks a portion of them. The data contain around 340,000 clones, approximately 83% of them singletons. Sequencing was carried out using PBMCs or T cells enriched from blood (not recorded which). The receptors were sampled from a middle-aged woman with acute COVID-19.

The chain recombines TRBV5-6 with TRBJ2-7; no clear D. Germline lookup yields CDR1 SGHDT and CDR2 YYEEEE. This CDR3 spans 12 amino acids. Trimming took 1 base from V and 4 from J, leaving 6 bases between them. The CDR3 here is CASSLTQYEQYF. CDR3 in DNA: TGTGCCAGCAGCTTGACACAATACGAGCAGTACTTC.

The chain is built from TRBV29-1 and TRBJ2-5; D is unclear. Germline V gene data show CDR1 as SQVTM and CDR2 as ANQGSEA. The CDR3 contains 10 residues. CDR3 sequence: CSGQQETQYF. The CDR3 DNA reads TGCAGTGGGCAACAAGAGACCCAGTACTTC.

CDR3 in amino acids: CASSSLPLAGRYEQYF. The CDR3 DNA is TGTGCCAGCAGCTCCCTTCCATTAGCGGGCCGCTACGAGCAGTACTTC. The chain has TRBV7-2 and TRBJ2-7; TRBD2 matches 7 bases. CDR1 is SGHTA, CDR2 FQGNSA, per germline. This CDR3 is built from 16 residues. J gave up 3 bases and V 4 bases, and 12 bases lay outside the gene matches.

The CDR3 DNA follows: TGTGCCAGCAGTCAAAGCGGGAGGGCCGGGGAGCTGTTTTTT. This encodes CASSQSGRAGELFF. V gene TRBV6-5 combines with J gene TRBJ2-2; 10 positions match TRBD2. This CDR3 region has 14 residues. Germline V gene lookup returns CDR1 MNHEY and CDR2 SVGAGI. The J segment lost 6 bases and the V segment lost 5 bases, leaving 3 bases of the junction unmatched.

In regard to this clone: No DNA is shown, since the ends of the CDR3 on it are uncertain; the CDR3 is the one TCRdb lists. The chain's CDR3 is CASSPFTSFGPGNEQFF. This chain joins TRBV7-8 and TRBJ2-1; TRBD2, the table's D call, was not compared with the DNA. Germline V lookup: CDR1 SGHVS, CDR2 FQNEAQ. 17 amino acids form the CDR3, both terminal residues included.

This chain joins TRBV5-4 and TRBJ2-3, with 9 bases aligning to TRBD2. V shed 5 bases and J 0 bases; nucleotides not matched to a gene: 4. CDR3 length equals 15 residues. Germline lookup yields CDR1 SGHNT and CDR2 YYREEE (reference sequence). CDR3 sequence: CASRIAGVSTDTQYF. The CDR3 DNA reads TGTGCCAGCAGAATAGCGGGAGTTAGCACAGATACGCAGTATTTT.